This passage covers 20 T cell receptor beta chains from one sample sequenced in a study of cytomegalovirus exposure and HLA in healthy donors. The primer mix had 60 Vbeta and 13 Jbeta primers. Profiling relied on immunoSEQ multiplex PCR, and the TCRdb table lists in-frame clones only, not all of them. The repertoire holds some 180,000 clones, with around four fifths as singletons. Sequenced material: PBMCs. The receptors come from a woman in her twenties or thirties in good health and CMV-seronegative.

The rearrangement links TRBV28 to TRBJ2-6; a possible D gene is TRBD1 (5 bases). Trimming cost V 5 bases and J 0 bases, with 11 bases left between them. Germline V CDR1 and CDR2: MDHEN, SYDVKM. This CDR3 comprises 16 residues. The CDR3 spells CASSGARASGANVLTF. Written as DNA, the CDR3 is TGTGCCAGCAGTGGGGCCCGGGCCTCTGGGGCCAACGTCCTGACTTTC.

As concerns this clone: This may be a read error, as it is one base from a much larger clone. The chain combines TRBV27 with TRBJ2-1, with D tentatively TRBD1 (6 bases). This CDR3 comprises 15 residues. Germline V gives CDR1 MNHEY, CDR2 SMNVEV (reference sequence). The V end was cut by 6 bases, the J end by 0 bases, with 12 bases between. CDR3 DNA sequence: TGTGCCAGCAGCCAAACAGGGATCTCCTACAATGAGCAGTTCTTC. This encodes CASSQTGISYNEQFF.

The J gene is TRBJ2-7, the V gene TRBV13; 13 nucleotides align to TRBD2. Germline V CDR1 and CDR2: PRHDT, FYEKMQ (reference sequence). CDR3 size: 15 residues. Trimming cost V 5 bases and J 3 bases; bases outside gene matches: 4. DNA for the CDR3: TGTGCCAGCAGCGACGGGACTAGCGGGGTCTACGAGCAGTACTTC. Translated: CASSDGTSGVYEQYF.

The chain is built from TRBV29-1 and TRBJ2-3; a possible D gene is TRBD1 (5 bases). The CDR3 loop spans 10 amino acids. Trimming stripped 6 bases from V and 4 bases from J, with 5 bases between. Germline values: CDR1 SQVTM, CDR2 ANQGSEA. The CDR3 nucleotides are TGCAGCGTAGGGGCAGATACGCAGTATTTT. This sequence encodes CSVGADTQYF.

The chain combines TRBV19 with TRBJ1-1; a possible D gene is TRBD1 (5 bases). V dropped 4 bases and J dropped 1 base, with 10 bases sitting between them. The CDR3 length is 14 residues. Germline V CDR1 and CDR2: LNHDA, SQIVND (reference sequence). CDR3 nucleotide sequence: TGTGCCAGTAGTAGGTGGGGCCGGAACACTGAAGCTTTCTTT. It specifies CASSRWGRNTEAFF.

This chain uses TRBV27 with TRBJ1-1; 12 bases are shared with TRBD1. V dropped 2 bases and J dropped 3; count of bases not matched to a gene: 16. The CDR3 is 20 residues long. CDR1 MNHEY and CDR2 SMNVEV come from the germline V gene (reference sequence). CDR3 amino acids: CASSLGSVRDRGPRDTEAFF. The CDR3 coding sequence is TGTGCCAGCAGTTTAGGGTCTGTCAGGGACAGGGGGCCCCGGGACACTGAAGCTTTCTTT.

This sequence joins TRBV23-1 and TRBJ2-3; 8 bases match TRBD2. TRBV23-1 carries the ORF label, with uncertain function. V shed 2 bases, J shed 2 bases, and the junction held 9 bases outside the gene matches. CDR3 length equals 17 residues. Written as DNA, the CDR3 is TGCGCCAGCAGTCAAGGAGGTAGCGGGACCAACACAGATACGCAGTATTTT. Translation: CASSQGGSGTNTDTQYF.

The CDR3, as DNA: TGTGCCAGCAGTAGACAGGGGGTTAACTATGGCTACACCTTC. Its translation is CASSRQGVNYGYTF. The J gene is TRBJ1-2, the V gene TRBV25-1; 9 bases agree with TRBD1. CDR1 and CDR2 (germline): MGHDK, SYGVNS. Trimming removed 5 bases from V and 1 base from J; junction bases left unmatched: 2. The CDR3 runs 14 residues.

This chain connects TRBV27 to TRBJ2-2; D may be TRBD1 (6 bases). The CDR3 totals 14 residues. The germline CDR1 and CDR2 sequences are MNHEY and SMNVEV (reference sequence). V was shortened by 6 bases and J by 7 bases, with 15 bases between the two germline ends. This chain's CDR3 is CASSLTTGNGELFF. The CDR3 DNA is TGTGCCAGCAGCCTCACTACAGGGAACGGGGAGCTGTTTTTT.

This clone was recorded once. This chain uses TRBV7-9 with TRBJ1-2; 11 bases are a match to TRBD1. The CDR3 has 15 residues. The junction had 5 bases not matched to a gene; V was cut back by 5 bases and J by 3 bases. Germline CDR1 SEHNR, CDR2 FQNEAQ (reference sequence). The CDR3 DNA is TGTGCCAGCAGCACCGGGACAGGGGGGCACTATGGCTACACCTTC. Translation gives CASSTGTGGHYGYTF.

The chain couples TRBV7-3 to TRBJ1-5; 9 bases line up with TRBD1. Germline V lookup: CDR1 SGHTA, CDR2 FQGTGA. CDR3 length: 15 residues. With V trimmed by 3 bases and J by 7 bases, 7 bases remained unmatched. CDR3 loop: CASSFTGGAGQPQHF. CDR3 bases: TGTGCCAGCAGCTTCACAGGGGGCGCGGGACAGCCCCAGCATTTT.

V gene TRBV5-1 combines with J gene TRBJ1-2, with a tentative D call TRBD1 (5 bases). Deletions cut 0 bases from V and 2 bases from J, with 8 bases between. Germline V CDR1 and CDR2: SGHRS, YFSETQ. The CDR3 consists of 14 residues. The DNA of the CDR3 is TGCGCCAGCAGCTTGGCGGGGGTCAACTATGGCTACACCTTC. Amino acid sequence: CASSLAGVNYGYTF.

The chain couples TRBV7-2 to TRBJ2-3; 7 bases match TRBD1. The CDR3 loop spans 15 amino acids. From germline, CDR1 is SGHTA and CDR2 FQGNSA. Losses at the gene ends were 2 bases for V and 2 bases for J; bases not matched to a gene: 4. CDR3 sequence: CASSLRTGDTDTQYF. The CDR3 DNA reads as TGTGCCAGCAGCTTACGTACAGGGGACACAGATACGCAGTATTTT.

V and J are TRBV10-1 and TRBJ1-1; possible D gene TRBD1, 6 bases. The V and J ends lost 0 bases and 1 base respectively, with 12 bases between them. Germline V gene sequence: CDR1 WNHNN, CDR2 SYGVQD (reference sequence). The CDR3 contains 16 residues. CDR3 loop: CASSESRAGANTEAFF. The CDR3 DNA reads TGCGCCAGCAGTGAGTCCCGGGCAGGGGCGAACACTGAAGCTTTCTTT.

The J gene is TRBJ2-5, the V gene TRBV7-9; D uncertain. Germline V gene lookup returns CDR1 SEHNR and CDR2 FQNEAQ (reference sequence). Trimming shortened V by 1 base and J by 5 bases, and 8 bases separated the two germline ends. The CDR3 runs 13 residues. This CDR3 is CASSLGGSETQYF. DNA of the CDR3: TGTGCCAGCAGCTTAGGCGGTTCGGAGACCCAGTACTTC.

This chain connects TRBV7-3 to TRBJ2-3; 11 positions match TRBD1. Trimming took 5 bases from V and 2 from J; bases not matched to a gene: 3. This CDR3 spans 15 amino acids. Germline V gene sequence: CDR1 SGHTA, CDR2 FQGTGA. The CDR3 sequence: CASSPDRGPTDTQYF. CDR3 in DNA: TGTGCCAGCAGCCCGGACAGGGGGCCCACAGATACGCAGTATTTT.

The CDR3 DNA follows: TGTGCCAGCACCATGGGAGGACTTAGCACAGATACGCAGTATTTT. The encoded protein is CASTMGGLSTDTQYF. The chain joins TRBV9 to TRBJ2-3; a weak D match, TRBD2 (6 bases). V lost 6 bases and J lost 0, with 14 bases in between. Germline CDR1 and CDR2: SGDLS and YYNGEE. The CDR3 contains 15 residues.

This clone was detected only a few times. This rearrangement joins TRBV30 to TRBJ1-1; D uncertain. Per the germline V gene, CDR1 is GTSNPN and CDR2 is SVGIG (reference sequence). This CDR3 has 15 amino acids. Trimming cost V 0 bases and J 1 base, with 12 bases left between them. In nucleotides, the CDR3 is TGTGCCTGGAGTGTACTGGACTTTCCGAACACTGAAGCTTTCTTT. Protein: CAWSVLDFPNTEAFF.

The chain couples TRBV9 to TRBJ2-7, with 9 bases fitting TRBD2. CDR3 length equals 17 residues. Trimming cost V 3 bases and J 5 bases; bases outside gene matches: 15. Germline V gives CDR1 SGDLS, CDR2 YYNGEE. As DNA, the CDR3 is TGTGCCAGCAGCGCCACTCTCAGTAGCGGGGGATTGGACGAGCAGTACTTC. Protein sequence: CASSATLSSGGLDEQYF.

Written as DNA, the CDR3 is TGTGCCAGCAGAAGGAGTACGGATTCACCCCTCCACTTT. Its translation: CASRRSTDSPLHF. This chain connects TRBV25-1 to TRBJ1-6; unclear D gene. The CDR3 extends over 13 amino acids. V was pared by 6 bases and J by 8 bases, with 11 bases between. Per germline, CDR1 MGHDK and CDR2 SYGVNS.